The 17 T cell receptor beta chains below were found in one sample sequenced in a study of OX40 agonist ivuxolimab in advanced cancers. Generated by immunoSEQ multiplex PCR, the TCRdb table keeps only in-frame clones and is missing some. The sample yields 57,000 or so clones, 85% seen once. Here the sequenced sample was CD4+ or CD8+ T cells sorted from blood, taken in a trial of the OX40 agonist ivuxolimab. The receptors were sampled from an adult with an advanced solid tumor such as melanoma, head and neck, liver or kidney cancer.

The CDR3: CASSFRDRENSPLHF. The DNA of the CDR3 is TGTGCCAGCAGCTTCCGGGACAGAGAGAATTCACCCCTCCACTTT. J is TRBJ1-6 and V is TRBV7-2; 7 bases line up with TRBD1. Germline V gene data show CDR1 as SGHTA and CDR2 as FQGNSA. V lost 3 bases and J lost 7; bases outside the gene matches: 6. The CDR3 covers 15 residues.

The chain joins TRBV6-1 to TRBJ1-6, with D maybe TRBD1 (5 bases). Germline CDR1 and CDR2: MNHNS and SASEGT. CDR3 length: 14 amino acids. Trimming pared 3 bases from V and 5 bases from J, leaving 8 bases between. The CDR3 nucleotides are TGTGCCAGCAGTGACAGGGCCGATAATTCACCCCTCCACTTT. Translating it yields CASSDRADNSPLHF.

J is TRBJ2-1 and V is TRBV30; no reliable D call. Germline V gene lookup returns CDR1 GTSNPN and CDR2 SVGIG (reference sequence). The CDR3 extends over 13 amino acids. Trimming stripped 0 bases from V and 9 bases from J, with 12 bases between. CDR3 sequence (DNA): TGTGCCTGGAGTGTGAGGACCGAAGGTGAGCAGTTCTTC. Protein: CAWSVRTEGEQFF.

The chain is built from TRBV27 and TRBJ1-1; D gene ambiguous. CDR3 length equals 19 residues. Trimming shortened V by 6 bases and J by 5 bases, and 31 bases separated the two germline ends. In germline, CDR1 is MNHEY, CDR2 SMNVEV (reference sequence). CDR3 protein: CASSVVSPGSWGTVTEAFF. The CDR3 bases are TGTGCCAGCAGCGTTGTCTCTCCGGGGTCATGGGGAACTGTGACTGAAGCTTTCTTT.

This clone was seen a few times. J is TRBJ2-7 and V is TRBV7-3, with 10 bases aligning to TRBD2. Germline V CDR1 and CDR2: SGHTA, FQGTGA. Trimming cost V 1 base and J 4 bases; bases outside gene matches: 4. The CDR3 totals 15 residues. The CDR3 nucleotides read TGTGCCAGCAGCTTAAATCCTAGCGGGAGTTACGAGCAGTACTTC. It encodes CASSLNPSGSYEQYF.

The rearrangement uses TRBV2 and TRBJ1-5; 7 positions match TRBD1. From germline, CDR1 is SNHLY and CDR2 FYNNEI. J lost 6 bases, V lost 4 bases, and 6 bases had no gene match. The CDR3 loop spans 14 amino acids. In nucleotides, the CDR3 is TGTGCCAGCAGTGGGGGAGGGGGCGGTCAGCCCCAGCATTTT. It specifies CASSGGGGGQPQHF.

V gene TRBV30 combines with J gene TRBJ1-6; no clear D gene. The V end lost 0 bases, the J end lost 7 bases, and 13 bases lay between the germline ends. The CDR3 totals 15 residues. From germline, CDR1 is GTSNPN and CDR2 SVGIG (reference sequence). The CDR3 spells CAWSVLLLGNSPLHF. The CDR3 DNA follows: TGTGCCTGGAGTGTACTCCTTTTGGGGAATTCACCCCTCCACTTT.

V is TRBV7-6 and J is TRBJ2-7, with 7 bases matching TRBD2. After removal of 5 bases from V and 6 bases from J, the junction contained 7 bases not matched to a gene. The CDR3 is made up of 13 amino acids. The V gene's germline CDR1 is SGHVS and CDR2 FNYEAQ. As DNA, the CDR3 is TGTGCCAGCAGCCTCTCCGGGACTACCGAGCAGTACTTC. Encoded protein: CASSLSGTTEQYF.

The chain uses TRBV27 and TRBJ1-1, with 8 nucleotides matching TRBD1. The CDR3 is 14 amino acids. V shed 6 bases and J 6 bases; nucleotides not matched to a gene: 9. The V gene's germline CDR1 is MNHEY and CDR2 SMNVEV (reference sequence). In DNA, the CDR3 is TGTGCCAGCAGGAGACAGGGGAATGCGGCTGAAGCTTTCTTT. This gives the protein CASRRQGNAAEAFF.

By its share, this clone is medium-sized. This chain connects TRBV19 to TRBJ2-7, with D possibly TRBD1 on 5 matching bases. The germline gives CDR1 LNHDA, CDR2 SQIVND (reference sequence). This CDR3 spans 13 amino acids. V lost 4 bases to trimming and J lost 2 bases, with 9 bases between them. In DNA form, the CDR3 reads TGTGCCAGTAGTAGTGCAGGGACCTACGAGCAGTACTTC. Translation: CASSSAGTYEQYF.

This clone has only one observation. The chain has TRBV11-2 and TRBJ1-2; D might be TRBD1 (5 bases). Per the germline V gene, CDR1 is SGHAT and CDR2 is FQNNGV. V was shortened by 6 bases and J by 3 bases, with 17 bases between the two germline ends. The CDR3 is made up of 15 amino acids. CDR3 sequence: CASRERTRSHYGYTF. The CDR3 DNA follows: TGTGCCAGCAGGGAAAGGACACGCAGCCACTATGGCTACACCTTC.

The rearrangement uses TRBV5-1 and TRBJ2-3; D is unresolved. Trimming left V 4 bases short and J 2 bases short, with 5 bases between. CDR3 size: 12 residues. The germline gives CDR1 SGHRS, CDR2 YFSETQ. The CDR3 coding sequence is TGCGCCAGCAGCCAGACCACAGATACGCAGTATTTT. Protein product: CASSQTTDTQYF.

The CDR3, as DNA: TGTGCCAGCCGGTCCTTTGACACTGAAGCTTTCTTT. Protein: CASRSFDTEAFF. This chain joins TRBV5-4 and TRBJ1-1, with D unclear. V was pared by 7 bases and J by 3 bases, with 10 bases between. The CDR3 runs to 12 residues. Germline V gives CDR1 SGHNT, CDR2 YYREEE (reference sequence).

This CDR3 reads CASSKRITDTQYF. The CDR3 DNA reads TGTGCCAGCAGCAAGCGGATCACAGATACGCAGTATTTT. The chain recombines TRBV5-6 with TRBJ2-3; possibly TRBD2 for D (5 bases). Germline lookup yields CDR1 SGHDT and CDR2 YYEEEE. The CDR3 sequence is 13 residues long. Trimming removed 4 bases at V and 2 bases at J, with 8 bases between.

This rearrangement joins TRBV2 to TRBJ2-3; D is uncertain. V lost 4 bases and J 4 bases, leaving 15 bases between the germline ends. There are 15 residues in the CDR3. Germline CDR1 reads SNHLY; CDR2 reads FYNNEI. This chain's CDR3 is CASSGATQKADTQYF. CDR3 nucleotide sequence: TGTGCCAGCAGTGGAGCGACCCAGAAGGCAGATACGCAGTATTTT.

The chain combines TRBV21-1 with TRBJ1-5. TRBV21-1 is a documented pseudogene. This CDR3 has 15 amino acids. Written as DNA, the CDR3 is TGTGCCAGCAGCAAAGCTGATGGGGACCTGGAACCCCAGCATTTT. It is translated as CASSKADGDLEPQHF.

The chain recombines TRBV9 with TRBJ2-1; D could derive from TRBD1 or TRBD2 (5 bases each). Trimming removed 1 base at V and 9 bases at J, with 26 bases between. There are 18 residues in the CDR3. Germline V gene data show CDR1 as SGDLS and CDR2 as YYNGEE. For the CDR3, the DNA is TGTGCCAGCAGCGTAAATATCCTGTTGGGACGTGTTAACGGTGAGCAGTTCTTC. This encodes CASSVNILLGRVNGEQFF.